This T cell receptor (beta chain) appears in the sequencing data of a study of regulatory T cells in long-lasting Graves disease. Of note for this clonotype: Its antigen is unidentified.

Noted time point: newly diagnosed GD, antithyroid drugs for less than 3 months. PBMC-extracted RNA yielded the TCR library. Overall study results and limits: With persistent disease, TRBV28, TRBJ1-2 and TRBJ2-5 were the favored segments.

Building the TCR beta libraries relied on iRepertoire HTBI primers, and CDR3 regions underwent Arm-PCR. Original methodology: Across samples, 55 to 75 TRBV and some 14 TRBJ segments were found. One entry per CDR3 protein results from TCRdb running MiXCR on the multiplex PCR reads. The V and J calls were determined by TCRdb, not by the authors. Seen here are some 370,000 distinct CDR3 sequences, around 11% observed once, and the top ten hold 18%. The germline gives CDR1 LGHNA, CDR2 YSLEER. V lost 1 base, J lost 6 bases, and 21 bases lay in between. The CDR3 has 17 amino acids. This sample was also put to use in a study of T cells in Graves' hyperthyroidism and ophthalmopathy. That paper states: Among clonotypes expanded in thyroid above 0.001, most were also found in blood. Stable hyperthyroidism was told apart from ophthalmopathy by a model built on 13 V-J features.

This sample comprised peripheral blood mononuclear cells (PBMCs), obtained at new diagnosis, from a patient treated with antithyroid drugs. This chain connects TRBV4-3 to TRBJ1-2, with unresolved D. The receptor's source is a woman younger than 30 with Graves disease. The CDR3 region has the DNA TGCGCCAGCAGCCAAGTTCCCCTCACGACCGCGCCTGATGGCTACACCTTC. Translated: CASSQVPLTTAPDGYTF.